This T cell receptor (beta chain) was identified during a study of T cell responses to AZD1222 COVID-19 vaccine. The table came from immunoSEQ multiplex PCR; TCRdb's copy has only in-frame clones and leaves some out. This sample carries over 65,000 clones, approximately 87% of them seen once, and the ten largest clones take 6.5% to 7.5%. The germline CDR1 and CDR2 sequences are MGHDK and SYGVNS. V lost 2 bases, J lost 7 bases, and 4 bases lay in between. The CDR3 length is 11 residues. The chain couples TRBV25-1 to TRBJ2-3; the D is unclear. The sample consisted of peripheral blood, taken on day 0 of AZD1222 vaccination. This sequence originates from an adult in good health. The CDR3: CASSEGNTQYF. CDR3 coding DNA: TGTGCCAGCAGTGAAGGAAATACGCAGTATTTT.